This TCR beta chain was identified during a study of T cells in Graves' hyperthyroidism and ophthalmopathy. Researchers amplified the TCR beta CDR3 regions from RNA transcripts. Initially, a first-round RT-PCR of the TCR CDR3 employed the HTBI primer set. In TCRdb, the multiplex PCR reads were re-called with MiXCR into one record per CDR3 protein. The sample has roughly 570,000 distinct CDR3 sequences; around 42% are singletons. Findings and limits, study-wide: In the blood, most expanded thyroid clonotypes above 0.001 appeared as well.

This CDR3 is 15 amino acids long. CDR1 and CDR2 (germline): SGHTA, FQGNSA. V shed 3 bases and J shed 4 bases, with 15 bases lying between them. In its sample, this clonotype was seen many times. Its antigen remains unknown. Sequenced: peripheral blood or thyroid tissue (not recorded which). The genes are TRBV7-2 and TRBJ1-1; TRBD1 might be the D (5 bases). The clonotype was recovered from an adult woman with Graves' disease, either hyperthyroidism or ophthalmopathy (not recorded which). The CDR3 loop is CASSLMAGWGTEAFF. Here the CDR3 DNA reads TGTGCCAGCAGCTTGATGGCAGGGTGGGGCACTGAAGCTTTCTTT.